The 16 T cell receptor beta chains presented below share a single source sample, sequenced in a study of OX40 agonist ivuxolimab in advanced cancers. Clones were sequenced by immunoSEQ multiplex PCR, and TCRdb holds only the in-frame ones, with some missing. The repertoire includes under 6,000 clones, about 70% of them detected once, and under 75% sits in the top ten. Material: CD4+ or CD8+ T cells sorted from blood, obtained in a trial of the OX40 agonist ivuxolimab. Receptors originate from an adult with an advanced solid tumor such as melanoma, head and neck, liver or kidney cancer.

The rearrangement uses TRBV9 and TRBJ1-4; D is unclear. V lost 1 base and J lost 0, with 7 bases in between. This CDR3 has 15 amino acids. The germline CDR1 and CDR2 sequences are SGDLS and YYNGEE. CDR3 nucleotide sequence: TGTGCCAGCAGCGTATCCGGGACAACTAATGAAAAACTGTTTTTT. It encodes CASSVSGTTNEKLFF.

A word on this clone: Compared with germline, one end of the junction differs, possibly owing to a read error. The chain links TRBV19 to TRBJ1-5; the D is unclear. The CDR3 is 12 residues long. The germline V gene encodes CDR1 LNHDA and CDR2 SQIVND (reference sequence). CDR3 coding DNA: TGTGCCAGTAACCCAAAGTCCGGACCCTTGAATTTT. Its protein product is CASNPKSGPLNF.

This clone was seen ten or more times. The chain uses TRBV5-4 and TRBJ1-1, with no clear D. V dropped 2 bases and J dropped 0 bases, with 8 bases sitting between them. The length of the CDR3 is 14 residues. The V gene's germline CDR1 is SGHNT and CDR2 YYREEE (reference sequence). The chain's CDR3 is CASSLGGVNTEAFF. The CDR3 bases are TGTGCCAGCAGCTTAGGAGGAGTGAACACTGAAGCTTTCTTT.

This chain joins TRBV4-3 and TRBJ1-1; 8 nucleotides align to TRBD1. Germline V CDR1 and CDR2: LGHNA, YSLEER. V lost 1 base to trimming and J lost 1 base; unmatched junction nucleotides: 8. This CDR3 is built from 17 residues. This CDR3 is CASSQVGQGAANTEAFF. CDR3 coding DNA: TGCGCCAGCAGCCAAGTCGGGCAGGGGGCGGCGAACACTGAAGCTTTCTTT.

The chain couples TRBV2 to TRBJ2-7; D may correspond to TRBD1 or TRBD2 (5 bases each). Trimming took 5 bases from V and 3 from J, leaving 11 bases between them. This CDR3 has 13 residues. CDR1 SNHLY and CDR2 FYNNEI come from the germline V gene. The CDR3 here is CASSHRRFYEQYF. The CDR3 DNA sequence: TGTGCCAGCAGTCACAGGAGGTTCTACGAGCAGTACTTC.

This clone was seen just once. The rearrangement joins TRBV7-9 to TRBJ2-5, with TRBD2 as a possible D gene (5 bases). Germline V gene lookup returns CDR1 SEHNR and CDR2 FQNEAQ (reference sequence). Trimming shortened V by 5 bases and J by 3 bases, and 10 bases separated the two germline ends. This CDR3 is 13 amino acids long. The CDR3, as DNA: TGTGCCAGCAGCCTGAGGGAAAAAGAGACCCAGTACTTC. Residues: CASSLREKETQYF.

The chain couples TRBV5-1 to TRBJ2-7; 8 bases align to TRBD1. CDR3 length equals 15 residues. With V trimmed by 4 bases and J by 0 bases, 6 bases remained unmatched. Looked up from germline, CDR1 is SGHRS and CDR2 is YFSETQ. The CDR3 coding sequence is TGCGCCAGCAGCGATCGACAGGGGAGCTCCTACGAGCAGTACTTC. Amino acids: CASSDRQGSSYEQYF.

This clone was observed a single time. V usage is TRBV4-3 and J usage is TRBJ2-2, with 10 positions matching TRBD1. V trimming: 0 bases; J trimming: 4 bases; junction bases outside the gene matches: 2. This CDR3 has 16 residues. The germline gives CDR1 LGHNA, CDR2 YSLEER. DNA of the CDR3: TGCGCCAGCAGCCAAGACCGACAGGGGGCCACCGGGGAGCTGTTTTTT. It yields the protein CASSQDRQGATGELFF.

Comment on this clone: This sequence is one base from a far larger clone and is likely a read error. The rearrangement links TRBV11-1 to TRBJ2-3, with D perhaps TRBD1 or TRBD2 (5 bases each). V gave up 5 bases and J gave up 1 base, with 13 bases separating them. Looked up from germline, CDR1 is SGHAT and CDR2 is FQDESV (reference sequence). The CDR3 consists of 15 residues. The CDR3 bases are TGTGCCAGCAGCCCCTCTGGGGGAGGCACAGATACGCAGTATTTT. Amino acids: CASSPSGGGTDTQYF.

This clone was counted a few times. The chain recombines TRBV7-9 with TRBJ1-3; D may be TRBD1 (6 bases). Germline V gene lookup returns CDR1 SEHNR and CDR2 FQNEAQ (reference sequence). CDR3 length equals 14 residues. V was shortened by 3 bases and J by 4 bases, with 10 bases between the two germline ends. CDR3 sequence: CASSFRGAGNTIYF. The DNA of the CDR3 is TGTGCCAGCAGCTTCCGGGGGGCCGGAAACACCATATATTTT.

V usage is TRBV10-3 and J usage is TRBJ1-6; 10 positions match TRBD1. The CDR3 is 15 residues long. V was pared by 6 bases and J by 8 bases, with 7 bases of the junction left unmatched. The germline V gene has CDR1 ENHRY and CDR2 SYGVKD. This chain's CDR3 is CAIRGQGSDYSPLHF. The CDR3 DNA follows: TGTGCCATCAGGGGACAGGGGTCCGATTATTCACCCCTCCACTTT.

The CDR3 coding sequence is TGTGCCAGCAGTGACAGGGGAAAAAACACTGAAGCTTTCTTT. Protein sequence: CASSDRGKNTEAFF. V usage is TRBV6-1 and J usage is TRBJ1-1, with a weak D call TRBD1 (6 bases). The germline V and J ends were trimmed by 3 bases and 2 bases, with 10 bases remaining between them. The CDR3 totals 14 residues. CDR1 and CDR2 from the germline V gene are MNHNS and SASEGT.

The chain couples TRBV9 to TRBJ2-3; 11 positions agree with TRBD2. The length of the CDR3 is 16 residues. The germline gives CDR1 SGDLS, CDR2 YYNGEE. V lost 3 bases and J lost 5; bases outside the gene matches: 8. DNA of the CDR3: TGTGCCAGCAGCGACCAACTAGCGGGGGTCGGAGATACGCAGTATTTT. Protein: CASSDQLAGVGDTQYF.

The genes are TRBV2 and TRBJ2-7; D remains unclear. Germline loops: CDR1 SNHLY, CDR2 FYNNEI. V was cut by 7 bases and J by 2 bases, with 9 bases left in between. This CDR3 region has 12 residues. The CDR3 region is CASIDWPYEQYF. The CDR3 region has the DNA TGTGCCAGCATTGACTGGCCCTACGAGCAGTACTTC.

V is TRBV19 and J is TRBJ2-2; D unresolved. With 7 bases removed from V and 6 bases from J, the gap between germline ends came to 15 bases. CDR1 and CDR2 (germline): LNHDA, SQIVND (reference sequence). This CDR3 comprises 14 residues. The CDR3 loop is CASTESAAAGELFF. The CDR3 DNA sequence: TGTGCCAGTACCGAATCGGCTGCGGCCGGGGAGCTGTTTTTT.

V is TRBV13 and J is TRBJ1-1; D gene uncertain. The germline gives CDR1 PRHDT, CDR2 FYEKMQ (reference sequence). V lost 2 bases, J lost 0 bases, and 10 bases lay in between. The CDR3 loop spans 15 amino acids. The CDR3 bases are TGTGCCAGCAGCTTATGGGCCTCTATGAACACTGAAGCTTTCTTT. It translates to CASSLWASMNTEAFF.